The present entry profiles one TCR beta chain with its context. As yet, its antigen is unknown. Random hexamers were used to reverse transcribe an amount of roughly 0.5 to 1 ug RNA. Amplification of TCR beta CDR3 was carried out by immunoSEQ multiplex PCR, which covered 54 Vbeta and 13 Jbeta segments. TCRdb ran MiXCR on the immunoSEQ multiplex PCR reads and lists one entry per CDR3 protein. Of about 100,000 distinct CDR3 sequences detected, approximately 95% appear once; the ten largest clones hold approximately 0.33%. This sample was included in a study of CD8 T cells in Susac syndrome. Study-level results: In Susac syndrome, CD8+ expansion was highest in TEMRA and active disease.

The specimen was CD8+ T cells from PBMCs. This sequence originates from a human donor with Susac syndrome.

CDR3 coding DNA: TGTGCCAGCAGTTACGGGCCCGAAAACATTCAGTACTTC. It encodes CASSYGPENIQYF. The rearrangement joins TRBV6-5 to TRBJ2-4, with D uncertain. V lost 2 bases, J lost 5 bases, and 7 bases lay in between. The CDR3 has 13 residues. Germline V gene data show CDR1 as MNHEY and CDR2 as SVGAGI.